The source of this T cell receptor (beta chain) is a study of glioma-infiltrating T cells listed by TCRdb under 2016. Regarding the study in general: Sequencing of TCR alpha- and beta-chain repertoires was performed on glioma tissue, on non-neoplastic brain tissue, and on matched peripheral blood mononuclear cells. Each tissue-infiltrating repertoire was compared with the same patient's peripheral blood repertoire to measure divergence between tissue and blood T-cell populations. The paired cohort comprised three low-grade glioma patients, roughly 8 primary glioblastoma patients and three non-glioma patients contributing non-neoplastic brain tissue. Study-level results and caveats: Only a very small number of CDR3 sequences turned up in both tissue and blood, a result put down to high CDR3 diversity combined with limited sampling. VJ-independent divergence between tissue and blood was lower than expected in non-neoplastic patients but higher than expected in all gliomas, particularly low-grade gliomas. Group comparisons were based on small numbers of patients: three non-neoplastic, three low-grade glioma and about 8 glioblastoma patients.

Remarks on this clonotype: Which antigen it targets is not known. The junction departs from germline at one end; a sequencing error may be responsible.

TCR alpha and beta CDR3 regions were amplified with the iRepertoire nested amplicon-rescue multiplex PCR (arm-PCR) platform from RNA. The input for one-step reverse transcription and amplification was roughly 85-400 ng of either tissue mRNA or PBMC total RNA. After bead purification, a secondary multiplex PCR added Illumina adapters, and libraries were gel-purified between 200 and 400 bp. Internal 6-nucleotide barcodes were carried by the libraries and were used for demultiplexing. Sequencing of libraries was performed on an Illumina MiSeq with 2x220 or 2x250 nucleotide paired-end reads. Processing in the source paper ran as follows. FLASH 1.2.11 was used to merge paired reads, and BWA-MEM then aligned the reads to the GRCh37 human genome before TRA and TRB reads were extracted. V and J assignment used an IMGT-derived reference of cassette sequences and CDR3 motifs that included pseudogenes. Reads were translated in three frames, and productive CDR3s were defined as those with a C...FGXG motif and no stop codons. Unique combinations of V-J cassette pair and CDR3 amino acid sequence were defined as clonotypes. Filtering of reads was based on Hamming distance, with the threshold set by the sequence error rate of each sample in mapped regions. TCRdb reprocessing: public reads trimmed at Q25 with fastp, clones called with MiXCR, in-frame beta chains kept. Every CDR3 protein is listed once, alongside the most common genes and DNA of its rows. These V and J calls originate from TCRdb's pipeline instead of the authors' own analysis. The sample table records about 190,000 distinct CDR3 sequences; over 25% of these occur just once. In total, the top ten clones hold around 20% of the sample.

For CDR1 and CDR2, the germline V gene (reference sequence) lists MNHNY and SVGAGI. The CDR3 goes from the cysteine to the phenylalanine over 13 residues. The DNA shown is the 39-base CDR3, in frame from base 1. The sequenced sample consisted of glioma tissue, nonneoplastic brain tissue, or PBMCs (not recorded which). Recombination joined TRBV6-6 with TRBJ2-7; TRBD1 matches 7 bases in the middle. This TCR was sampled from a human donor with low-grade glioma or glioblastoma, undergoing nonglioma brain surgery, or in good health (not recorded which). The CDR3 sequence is CASSHRQGYGQYF. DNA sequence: TGTGCCAGCAGTCACCGACAGGGCTACGGGCAGTACTTC.